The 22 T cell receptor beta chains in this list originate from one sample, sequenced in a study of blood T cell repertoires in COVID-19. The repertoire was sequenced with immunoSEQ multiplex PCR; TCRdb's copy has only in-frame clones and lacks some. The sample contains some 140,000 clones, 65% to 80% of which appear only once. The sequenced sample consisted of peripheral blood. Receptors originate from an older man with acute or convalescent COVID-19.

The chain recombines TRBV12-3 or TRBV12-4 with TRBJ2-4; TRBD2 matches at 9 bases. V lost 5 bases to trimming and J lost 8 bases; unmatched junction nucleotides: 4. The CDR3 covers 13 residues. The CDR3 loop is CASSIRTSDIQYF. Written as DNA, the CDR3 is TGTGCCAGCAGTATAAGGACTAGCGACATTCAGTACTTC.

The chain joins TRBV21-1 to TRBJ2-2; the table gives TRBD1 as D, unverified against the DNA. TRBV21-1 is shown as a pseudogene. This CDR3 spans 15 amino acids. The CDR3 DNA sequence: TGTGCCAGCAGCACCCGACAGGCAGACACCGGGGAGCTGTTTTTT. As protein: CASSTRQADTGELFF.

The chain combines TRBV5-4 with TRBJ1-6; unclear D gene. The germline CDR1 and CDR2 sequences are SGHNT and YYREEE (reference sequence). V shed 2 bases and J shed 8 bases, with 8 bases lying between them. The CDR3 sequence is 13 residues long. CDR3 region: CASSFEQDSPLHF. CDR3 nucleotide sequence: TGTGCCAGCAGCTTTGAGCAGGATTCACCCCTCCACTTT.

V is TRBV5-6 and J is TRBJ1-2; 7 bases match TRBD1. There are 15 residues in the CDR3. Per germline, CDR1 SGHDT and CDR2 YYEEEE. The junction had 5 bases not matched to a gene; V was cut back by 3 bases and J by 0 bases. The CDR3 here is CASSSYGTANYGYTF. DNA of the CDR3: TGTGCCAGCAGCTCATATGGGACAGCTAACTATGGCTACACCTTC.

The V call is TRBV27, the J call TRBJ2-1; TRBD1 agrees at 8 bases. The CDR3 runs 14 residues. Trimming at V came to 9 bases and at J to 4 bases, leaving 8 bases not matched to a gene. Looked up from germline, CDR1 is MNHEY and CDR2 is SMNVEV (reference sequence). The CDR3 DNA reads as TGTGCCAGTAAGGAGCAGGGGGCGTACAATGAGCAGTTCTTC. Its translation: CASKEQGAYNEQFF.

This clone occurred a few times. The DNA for the CDR3 is TGTGCCAGCAGGCAGACAGGGAGCTCCTACGAGCAGTACTTC. It encodes CASRQTGSSYEQYF. This chain links TRBV7-2 with TRBJ2-7, with 7 bases matching TRBD1. This CDR3 spans 14 amino acids. V was pared by 6 bases and J by 0 bases, with 5 bases of the junction left unmatched. The germline V gene has CDR1 SGHTA and CDR2 FQGNSA.

The CDR3 is CASSLGTSGAYNEQFF. The CDR3 bases are TGTGCCAGCAGCTTGGGGACTAGCGGGGCCTACAATGAGCAGTTCTTC. The J gene is TRBJ2-1, the V gene TRBV5-4; TRBD2 aligns across 12 bases. The CDR3 extends over 16 amino acids. CDR1 is SGHNT and CDR2 is YYREEE in the germline V gene (reference sequence). The trim removed 0 bases at V and 2 bases at J, leaving 0 bases unmatched.

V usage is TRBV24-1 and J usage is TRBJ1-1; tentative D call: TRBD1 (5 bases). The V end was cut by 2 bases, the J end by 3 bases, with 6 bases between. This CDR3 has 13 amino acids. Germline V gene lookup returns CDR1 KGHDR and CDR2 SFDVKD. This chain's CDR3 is CATSDWGDTEAFF. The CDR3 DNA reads TGTGCCACCAGTGATTGGGGGGACACTGAAGCTTTCTTT.

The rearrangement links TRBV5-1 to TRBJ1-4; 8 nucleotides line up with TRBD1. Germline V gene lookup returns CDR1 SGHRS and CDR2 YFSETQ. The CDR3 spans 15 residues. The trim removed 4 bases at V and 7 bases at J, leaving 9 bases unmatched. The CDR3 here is CASSGTGGLAEKLFF. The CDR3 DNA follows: TGCGCCAGCAGCGGCACAGGGGGTTTAGCTGAAAAACTGTTTTTT.

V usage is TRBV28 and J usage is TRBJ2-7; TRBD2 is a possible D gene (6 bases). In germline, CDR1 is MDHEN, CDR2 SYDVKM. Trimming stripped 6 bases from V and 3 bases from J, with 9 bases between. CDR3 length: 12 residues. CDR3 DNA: TGTGCCAGCAGCTCGGGACTCTACGAGCAGTACTTC. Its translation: CASSSGLYEQYF. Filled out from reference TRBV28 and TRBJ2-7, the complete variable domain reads DVKVTQSSRYLVKRTGEKVFLECVQDMDHENMFWYRQDPGLGLRLIYFSYDVKMKEKGDIPEGYSVSREKKERFSLILESASTNQTSMYLCASSSGLYEQYFGPGTRLTVT.

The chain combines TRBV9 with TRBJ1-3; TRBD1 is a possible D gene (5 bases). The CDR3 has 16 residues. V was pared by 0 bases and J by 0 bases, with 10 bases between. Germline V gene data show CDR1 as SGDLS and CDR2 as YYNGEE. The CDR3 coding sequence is TGTGCCAGCAGCGTAGGACAGTTAAGCTCTGGAAACACCATATATTTT. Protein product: CASSVGQLSSGNTIYF. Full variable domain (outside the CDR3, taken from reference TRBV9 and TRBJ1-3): DSGVTQTPKHLITATGQRVTLRCSPRSGDLSVYWYQQSLDQGLQFLIQYYNGEERAKGNILERFSAQQFPDLHSELNLSSLELGDSALYFCASSVGQLSSGNTIYFGEGSWLTVV.

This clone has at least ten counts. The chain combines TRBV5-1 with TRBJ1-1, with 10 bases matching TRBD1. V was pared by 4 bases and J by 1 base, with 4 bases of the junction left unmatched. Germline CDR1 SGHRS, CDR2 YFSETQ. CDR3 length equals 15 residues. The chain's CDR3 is CASSTDRGRNTEAFF. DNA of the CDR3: TGCGCCAGCAGCACAGACAGGGGGCGGAACACTGAAGCTTTCTTT.

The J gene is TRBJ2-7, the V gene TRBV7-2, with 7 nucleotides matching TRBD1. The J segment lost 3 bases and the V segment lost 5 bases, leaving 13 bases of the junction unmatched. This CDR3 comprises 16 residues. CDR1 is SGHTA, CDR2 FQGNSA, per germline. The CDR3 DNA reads TGTGCCAGCAGCCTTAGAACAGGGGAAGTGGTCTACGAGCAGTACTTC. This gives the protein CASSLRTGEVVYEQYF.

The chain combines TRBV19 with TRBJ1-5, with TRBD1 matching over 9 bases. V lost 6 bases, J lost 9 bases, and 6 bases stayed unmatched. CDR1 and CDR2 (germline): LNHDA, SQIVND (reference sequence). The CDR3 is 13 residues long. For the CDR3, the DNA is TGTGCCAGTAGGGGACAGGGCCCCTGGCCCCAGCATTTT. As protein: CASRGQGPWPQHF. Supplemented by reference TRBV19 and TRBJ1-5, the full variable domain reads DGGITQSPKYLFRKEGQNVTLSCEQNLNHDAMYWYRQDPGQGLRLIYYSQIVNDFQKGDIAEGYSVSREKKESFPLTVTSAQKNPTAFYLCASRGQGPWPQHFGDGTRLSIL.

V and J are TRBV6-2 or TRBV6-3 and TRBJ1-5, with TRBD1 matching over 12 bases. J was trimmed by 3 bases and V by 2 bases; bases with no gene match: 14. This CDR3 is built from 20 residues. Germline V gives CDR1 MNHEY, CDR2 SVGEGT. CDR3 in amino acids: CASSYVIRDRGRRDNQPQHF. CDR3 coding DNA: TGTGCCAGCAGTTACGTGATCCGGGACAGGGGGCGACGGGACAATCAGCCCCAGCATTTT.

The CDR3 loop is CASSLWDRRETQYF. As DNA, the CDR3 is TGTGCCAGCAGCTTGTGGGACAGAAGAGAGACCCAGTACTTC. The rearrangement links TRBV5-6 to TRBJ2-5, with 7 positions matching TRBD1. The CDR3 sequence is 14 residues long. Trimming at V came to 1 base and at J to 4 bases, leaving 4 bases not matched to a gene. CDR1 is SGHDT, CDR2 YYEEEE, per germline.

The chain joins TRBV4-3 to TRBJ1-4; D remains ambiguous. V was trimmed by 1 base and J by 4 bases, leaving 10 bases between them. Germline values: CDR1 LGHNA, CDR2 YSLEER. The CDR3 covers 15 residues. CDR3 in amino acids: CASSQAPDVNEKLFF. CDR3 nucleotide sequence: TGCGCCAGCAGCCAAGCCCCAGATGTTAATGAAAAACTGTTTTTT.

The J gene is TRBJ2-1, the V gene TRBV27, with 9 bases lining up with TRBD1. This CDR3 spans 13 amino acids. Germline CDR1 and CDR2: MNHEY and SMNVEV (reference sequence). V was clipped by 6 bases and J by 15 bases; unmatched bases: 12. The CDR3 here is CASSVTGTGFRFF. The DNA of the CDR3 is TGTGCCAGCAGCGTTACCGGGACAGGGTTTCGGTTCTTC.

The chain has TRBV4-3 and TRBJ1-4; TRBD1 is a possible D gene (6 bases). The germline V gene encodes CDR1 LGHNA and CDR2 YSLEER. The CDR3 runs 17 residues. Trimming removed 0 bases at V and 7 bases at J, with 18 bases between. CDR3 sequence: CASSQDVLGRGGEKLFF. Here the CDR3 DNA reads TGCGCCAGCAGCCAAGATGTTCTCGGCAGGGGCGGTGAAAAACTGTTTTTT.

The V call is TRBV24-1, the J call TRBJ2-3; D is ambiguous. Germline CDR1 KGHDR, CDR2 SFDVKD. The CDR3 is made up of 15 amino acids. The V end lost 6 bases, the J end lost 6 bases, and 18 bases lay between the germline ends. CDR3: CATSLGPGPADTQYF. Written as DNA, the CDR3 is TGTGCCACCAGTCTCGGCCCAGGTCCCGCGGATACGCAGTATTTT.

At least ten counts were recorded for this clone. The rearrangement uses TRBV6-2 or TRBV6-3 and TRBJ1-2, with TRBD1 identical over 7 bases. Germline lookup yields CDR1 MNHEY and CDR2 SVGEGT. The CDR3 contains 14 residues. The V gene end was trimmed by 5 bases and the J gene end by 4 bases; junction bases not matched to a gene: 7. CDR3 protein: CASSQVTGIYGYTF. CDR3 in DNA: TGTGCCAGCAGTCAAGTGACAGGGATCTATGGCTACACCTTC.

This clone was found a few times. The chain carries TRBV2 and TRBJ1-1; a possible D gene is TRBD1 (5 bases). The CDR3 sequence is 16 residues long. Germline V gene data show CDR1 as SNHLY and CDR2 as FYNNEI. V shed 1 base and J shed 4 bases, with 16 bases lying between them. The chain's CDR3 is CASSEGGVGARTEAFF. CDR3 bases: TGTGCCAGCAGTGAAGGGGGGGTAGGGGCCCGCACTGAAGCTTTCTTT. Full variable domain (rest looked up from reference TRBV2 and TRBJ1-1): EPEVTQTPSHQVTQMGQEVILRCVPISNHLYFYWYRQILGQKVEFLVSFYNNEISEKSEIFDDQFSVERPDGSNFTLKIRSTKLEDSAMYFCASSEGGVGARTEAFFGQGTRLTVV.